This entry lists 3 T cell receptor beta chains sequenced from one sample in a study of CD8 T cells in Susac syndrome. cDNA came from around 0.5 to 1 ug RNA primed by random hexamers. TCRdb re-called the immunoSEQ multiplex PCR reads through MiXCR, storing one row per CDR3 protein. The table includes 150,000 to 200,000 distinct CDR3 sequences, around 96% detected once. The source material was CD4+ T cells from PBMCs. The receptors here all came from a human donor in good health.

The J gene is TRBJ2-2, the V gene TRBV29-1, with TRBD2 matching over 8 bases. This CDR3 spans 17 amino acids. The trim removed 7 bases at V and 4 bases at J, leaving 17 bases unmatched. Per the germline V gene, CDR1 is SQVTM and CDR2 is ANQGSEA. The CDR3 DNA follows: TGCAGCGCCCAAAGGACGGGGGGGCCATCGAGCACCGGGGAGCTGTTTTTT. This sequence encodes CSAQRTGGPSSTGELFF.

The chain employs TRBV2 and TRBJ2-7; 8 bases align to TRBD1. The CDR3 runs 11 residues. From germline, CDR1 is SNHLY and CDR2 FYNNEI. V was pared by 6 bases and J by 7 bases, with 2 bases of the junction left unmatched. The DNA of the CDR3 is TGTGCCAGCAGGACAGGGGTTGAGCAGTACTTC. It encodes CASRTGVEQYF.

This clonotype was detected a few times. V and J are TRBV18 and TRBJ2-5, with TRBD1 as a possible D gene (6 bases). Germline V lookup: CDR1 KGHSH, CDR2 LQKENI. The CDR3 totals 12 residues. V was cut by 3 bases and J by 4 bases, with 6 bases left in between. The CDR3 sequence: CASSPGAETQYF. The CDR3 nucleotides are TGTGCCAGCTCACCGGGGGCAGAGACCCAGTACTTC. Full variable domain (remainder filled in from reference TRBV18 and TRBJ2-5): NAGVMQNPRHLVRRRGQEARLRCSPMKGHSHVYWYRQLPEEGLKFMVYLQKENIIDESGMPKERFSAEFPKEGPSILRIQQVVRGDSAAYFCASSPGAETQYFGPGTRLLVL.